This T cell receptor beta chain was identified during a study of shared clonotypes between healthy human individuals (dated by TCRdb to 2020 to 2022). Background on the whole study: A couple of women and a few men aged 18 to 49 years were included in the cohort. Each donor's leukapheresis produced roughly between roughly 0.85 and 9.5 billion PBMCs. For each donor, CD4 naive and CD4 memory were each given three plates, CD8 naive was given two plates, and CD8 memory was given one plate. The study deeply sequenced blood TCR repertoires of five healthy adults to estimate repertoire size and the extent of clonotype sharing between individuals. To increase sequencing depth and limit assay-specific biases, different laboratories used diverse techniques to prepare libraries and sequence TCR repertoires. General findings and caveats noted by the study authors: Because the study included only a small number of donors, the genetic and exposure-history diversity represented was limited. Naive subsets generally had larger estimated clonotype richness than memory subsets did. Pairwise subsampling indicated that sequencing depth was expected to affect the degree of clonotype sharing among donors. Compared with non-shared clonotypes, the clonotypes found in all four sorted-subset donors had higher generation probabilities. Sampling was restricted to blood, and TCR repertoires in tissues likely differ from the TCR repertoires found in blood. Even with the large sequencing depth, rarefaction of the sorted-subset datasets indicated that sequencing was incomplete. Sharing across four donors was observed for around 5% of naive CD4, 3% to 3.5% of naive CD8, roughly 2.3% of memory CD4, and approximately 0.41% of memory CD8 clonotypes.

Using the deep immunoSEQ assay, multiplex PCR amplified TCR CDR3 regions from genomic DNA. Genomic DNA extracted from each cell subset was distributed evenly over all wells of several immunoSEQ 96-well plates, and each plate served as one replicate. Each replicate PCR for sorted subsets received roughly 0.2 ug genomic DNA, equal to around 32,000 T cell genomes. The purified libraries were quantified using a Qubit 3.0 fluorometer, sized with a Bioanalyzer 2100, and then quantified again using the KAPA Library Quantification kit. Every immunoSEQ 96-well plate was sequenced on a separate single-read 150-cycle Illumina NextSeq 550 flow cell. Turning to the authors' computational methods: Because only junctional sequences without quality scores were contained in the immunoSEQ output, filtering matching that applied to full-length reads could not be performed. To assign V/J genes and CDR3, sequences were annotated using PyIR, a Python wrapper for IgBLAST v1.9, with IMGT germline references. Any read was removed if the V/J assignment was weak (E-value above 1e-6), the CDR3 was missing, or the read contained stop codons, out-of-frame junctions, or ambiguous translated residues. A V3J clonotype was defined by an identical inferred V gene, J gene, and CDR3 amino acid sequence. To compute the percentage overlap between repertoires, the number of shared unique clonotypes was divided by the size of the smaller repertoire. Repertoire richness was assessed with RTK rarefaction, the Chao1 estimator, and Recon v2.1 estimates of unobserved clonotypes. OLGA was used to compute generation probabilities for all TCRbeta clonotypes that the gDNA method yielded from a handful of donors. Not all clones reach the TCRdb copy of this immuneACCESS table, which keeps in-frame sequences only. Checked studies attribute under half of the gap to unresolved V genes and leave the rest unexplained. D and trimming were read from the DNA, whereas the V and J calls and clone size are those reported in that table. This sample lists some 1,100,000 clones; 78% were detected once. The ten largest account for approximately 0.52% of the sample.

The donors were healthy, HIV-negative adults with no recently reported acute infections or vaccinations. Only Caucasian adults living in Nashville, Tennessee, USA were represented among the donors. CD4+ T cells were enriched through magnetic negative selection, after which naive cells were positively selected on CD45RA and the remaining negative fraction served as the memory subset. Blood was obtained by leukapheresis, after which PBMCs were separated by Ficoll-Histopaque density gradient centrifugation and cryopreserved in liquid nitrogen vapor phase. Analytical flow cytometry was used to check the purity and quantity of each magnetically sorted T cell population. From each sorted fraction, genomic DNA was isolated and quantified by UV absorbance on a Nanodrop 2000c. In the case of this clone: Its antigen remains undetermined. No quality values exist for individual bases; no much larger clone is one base distant.

The CDR3 measures 16 amino acids from cysteine to phenylalanine. Only the CDR3 part of the read is kept: 48 bases, read in frame from the first base. The chain joins TRBV21-1 to TRBJ2-7; the D call in the table, TRBD1, was not verified against the DNA. TRBV21-1 is described as a pseudogene. The sequenced material came from memory CD4+ T cells from PBMCs. Reading the label with the study, this specimen's cell subset or site is: CD45RA-negative fraction. This sequence originates from a man aged 18-30 years in good health. Some clones in this sample may be carry-over from other donors' samples. At the DNA level, the sequence is TGTGCCAGCAGCACGCGAGGGCCGGGACAGGGAGACGAGCAGTACTTC. This gives the protein CASSTRGPGQGDEQYF.